This T cell receptor (beta chain) was identified in a study of OX40 agonist ivuxolimab in advanced cancers. The wider study: Anti-PD-1, anti-PD-L1 or anti-CTLA-4 therapy given earlier was allowed, and about 38% had some.

The repertoire was sequenced with immunoSEQ multiplex PCR; TCRdb's copy has only in-frame clones and lacks some. Of over 70,000 clones in the sample, 80% to 90% were seen once. As concerns this clone: Its antigen is unidentified.

Germline assignment: CDR1 SGHRS and CDR2 YFSETQ. The V end lost 0 bases, the J end lost 3 bases, and 12 bases lay between the germline ends. The CDR3 extends over 15 amino acids. The investigators sampled blood at baseline, at cycle 4 day 1, and at cycle 7 day 1. Study results and limitations: Averaging showed that CD8+ T cells had more expanded clones than CD4+ did.

This chain connects TRBV5-1 to TRBJ1-1, with D unclear. This material consisted of CD4+ or CD8+ T cells sorted from blood, taken in a trial of the OX40 agonist ivuxolimab. This receptor was obtained from an adult with an advanced solid tumor such as melanoma, head and neck, liver or kidney cancer. Written as DNA, the CDR3 is TGCGCCAGCAGCTTGGCGGTTTCTCGAGACACTGAAGCTTTCTTT. Translating gives CASSLAVSRDTEAFF.